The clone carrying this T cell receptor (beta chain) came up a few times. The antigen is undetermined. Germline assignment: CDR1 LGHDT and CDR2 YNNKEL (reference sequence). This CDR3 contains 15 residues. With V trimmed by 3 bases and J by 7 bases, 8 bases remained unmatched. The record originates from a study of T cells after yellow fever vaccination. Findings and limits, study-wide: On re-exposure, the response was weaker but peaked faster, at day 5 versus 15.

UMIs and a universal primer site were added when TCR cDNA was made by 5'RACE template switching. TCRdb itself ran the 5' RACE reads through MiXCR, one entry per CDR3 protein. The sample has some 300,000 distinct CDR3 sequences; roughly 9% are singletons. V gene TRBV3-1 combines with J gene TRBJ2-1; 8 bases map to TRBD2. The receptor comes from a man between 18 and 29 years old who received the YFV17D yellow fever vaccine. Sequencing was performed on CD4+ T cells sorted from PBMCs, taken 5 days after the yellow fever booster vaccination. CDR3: CASSQNAGGLNEQFF. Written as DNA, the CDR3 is TGTGCCAGCAGCCAGAATGCGGGGGGATTAAATGAGCAGTTCTTC.